This paragraph reports one T cell receptor (beta chain). Its antigen is currently unknown. Time point denoted: pretreatment peripheral blood. Data came from immunoSEQ multiplex PCR; TCRdb stores just in-frame clones and leaves some out. This sample has 40,000 to 60,000 clones; about four fifths occur once, and the top ten carry roughly 10%. Germline loops: CDR1 SSHAT, CDR2 FNYEAQ (reference sequence). The CDR3 covers 10 residues. The data were taken from a study of PD-L1 blockade in urothelial cancer. Study-level background: It was at 3 weeks (second dose) and 6 weeks after treatment start that blood was analyzed. Per blood sample, T cells had a median of roughly 140,000. Findings and caveats of the study: Better survival was forecast by a pretreatment blood TCR clonality below the median. Tumor-associated clones in the blood of durable-benefit patients grew more at 3 weeks.

This chain links TRBV7-7 with TRBJ2-5, with D maybe TRBD2 (5 bases). Sample: PBMCs, taken around atezolizumab (anti-PD-L1) treatment. The receptor was isolated from a man aged 65-85 years with urothelial cancer. The CDR3: CASQRGAQYF. The DNA for the CDR3 is TGTGCGAGTCAACGGGGAGCCCAGTACTTC.